The entry below describes one TCR beta chain. Its target is not known. The PCR ran on 60 Vbeta and 13 Jbeta primers. Assay: immunoSEQ multiplex PCR; the TCRdb copy retains only in-frame clones and omits some. Counted here are more than 150,000 clones, 75% to 85% occurring once; the ten biggest clones make up 2% to 2.5%. The CDR3 is made up of 13 amino acids. From germline, CDR1 is MDHEN and CDR2 SYDVKM. The V gene lost 8 bases and the J gene lost 0 bases, with 8 bases spanning the gap. The data originate from a study of cytomegalovirus exposure and HLA in healthy donors. Findings and limits, study-wide: Most of the TCR beta V segments (in an earlier analysis) were productive either about 87% or about 30% of the time.

This clonotype was sampled from a woman aged 30 to 39 in good health and CMV-seronegative. The J gene is TRBJ2-1, the V gene TRBV28; no clear D. The sequenced sample consisted of PBMCs. This CDR3 is CASGSPSYNEQFF. CDR3 nucleotides: TGTGCCAGCGGCAGTCCCTCCTACAATGAGCAGTTCTTC.